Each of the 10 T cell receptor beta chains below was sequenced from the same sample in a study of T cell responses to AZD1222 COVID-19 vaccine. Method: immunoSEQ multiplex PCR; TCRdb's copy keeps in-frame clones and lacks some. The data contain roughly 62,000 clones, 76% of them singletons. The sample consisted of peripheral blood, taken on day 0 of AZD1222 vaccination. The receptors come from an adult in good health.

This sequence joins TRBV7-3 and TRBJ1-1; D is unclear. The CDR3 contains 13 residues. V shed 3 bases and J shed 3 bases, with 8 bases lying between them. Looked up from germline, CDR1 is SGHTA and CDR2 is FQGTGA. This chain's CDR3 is CASSFSGDTEAFF. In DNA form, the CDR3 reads TGTGCCAGCAGCTTTTCAGGTGACACTGAAGCTTTCTTT.

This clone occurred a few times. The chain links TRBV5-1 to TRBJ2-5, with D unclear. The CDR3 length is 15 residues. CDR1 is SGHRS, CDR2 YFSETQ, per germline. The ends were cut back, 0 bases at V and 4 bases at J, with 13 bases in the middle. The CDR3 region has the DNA TGCGCCAGCAGCTTGGCTCCACTAAATGGAGAGACCCAGTACTTC. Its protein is CASSLAPLNGETQYF.

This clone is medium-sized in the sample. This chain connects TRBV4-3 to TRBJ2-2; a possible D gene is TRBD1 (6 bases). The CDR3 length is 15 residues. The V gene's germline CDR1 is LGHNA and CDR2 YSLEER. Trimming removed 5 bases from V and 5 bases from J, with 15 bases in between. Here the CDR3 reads CASSEYREMTGELFF. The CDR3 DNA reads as TGCGCCAGCAGCGAATACAGGGAAATGACCGGGGAGCTGTTTTTT.

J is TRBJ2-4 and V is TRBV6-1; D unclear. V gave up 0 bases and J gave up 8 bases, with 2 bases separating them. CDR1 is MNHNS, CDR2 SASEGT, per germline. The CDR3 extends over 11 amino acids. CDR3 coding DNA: TGTGCCAGCAGTGAAGCGCACATTCAGTACTTC. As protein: CASSEAHIQYF.

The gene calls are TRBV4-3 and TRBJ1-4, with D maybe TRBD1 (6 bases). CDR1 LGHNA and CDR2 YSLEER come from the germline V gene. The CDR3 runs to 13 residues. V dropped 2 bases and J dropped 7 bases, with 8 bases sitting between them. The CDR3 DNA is TGCGCCAGCAGCCAACAACAGGGTGAAAAACTGTTTTTT. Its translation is CASSQQQGEKLFF.

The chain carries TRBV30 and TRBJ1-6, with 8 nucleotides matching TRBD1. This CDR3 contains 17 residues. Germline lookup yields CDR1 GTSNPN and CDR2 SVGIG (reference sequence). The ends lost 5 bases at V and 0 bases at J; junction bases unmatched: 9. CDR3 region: CAWGRDRMSSYNSPLHF. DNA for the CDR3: TGTGCCTGGGGAAGGGACAGGATGAGCTCCTATAATTCACCCCTCCACTTT.

The CDR3 here is CAILGSFSGANVLTF. In DNA form, the CDR3 reads TGTGCCATCCTCGGTAGTTTCTCTGGGGCCAACGTCCTGACTTTC. The chain uses TRBV28 and TRBJ2-6; D uncertain. Trimming shortened V by 10 bases and J by 0 bases, and 13 bases separated the two germline ends. CDR3 length equals 15 residues. Germline V gives CDR1 MDHEN, CDR2 SYDVKM. The whole variable domain, filled in from reference TRBV28 and TRBJ2-6, reads DVKVTQSSRYLVKRTGEKVFLECVQDMDHENMFWYRQDPGLGLRLIYFSYDVKMKEKGDIPEGYSVSREKKERFSLILESASTNQTSMYLCAILGSFSGANVLTFGAGSRLTVL.

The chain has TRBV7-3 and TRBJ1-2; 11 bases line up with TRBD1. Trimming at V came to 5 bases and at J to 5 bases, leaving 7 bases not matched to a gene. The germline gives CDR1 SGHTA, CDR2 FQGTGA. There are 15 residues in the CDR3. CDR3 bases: TGTGCCAGCAGCCCAGCGAGGGACAGGGGGTATGGCTACACCTTC. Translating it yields CASSPARDRGYGYTF. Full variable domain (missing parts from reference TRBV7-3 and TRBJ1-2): GAGVSQTPSNKVTEKGKYVELRCDPISGHTALYWYRQSLGQGPEFLIYFQGTGAADDSGLPNDRFFAVRPEGSVSTLKIQRTERGDSAVYLCASSPARDRGYGYTFGSGTRLTVV.

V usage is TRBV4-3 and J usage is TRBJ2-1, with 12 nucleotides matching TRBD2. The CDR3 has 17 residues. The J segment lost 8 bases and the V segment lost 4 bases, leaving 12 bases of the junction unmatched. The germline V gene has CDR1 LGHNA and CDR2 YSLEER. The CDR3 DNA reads TGCGCCAGCAGCCTTGAGAAAGAGGGACTAGCGGGTTATGAGCAGTTCTTC. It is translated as CASSLEKEGLAGYEQFF.

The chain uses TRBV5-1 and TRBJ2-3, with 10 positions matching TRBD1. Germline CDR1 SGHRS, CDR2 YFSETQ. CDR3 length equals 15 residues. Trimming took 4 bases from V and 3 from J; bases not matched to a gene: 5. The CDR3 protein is CASSAGQGFTDTQYF. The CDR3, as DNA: TGCGCCAGCAGCGCGGGACAGGGGTTTACAGATACGCAGTATTTT.